This T cell receptor beta chain was documented in a study of T and B cells in COVID-19 patients. Study information: Of over 19 active-infection patients, 11 to 12 were critically ill with mechanical ventilation or extracorporeal membrane oxygenation.

Points on this clonotype: Antigen: not known.

General study findings and limits: Highly clonal in active COVID-19, TRB repertoires exceeded healthy-donor diversity and richness at recovery. The recovered cohort had fewer than 3,000 exclusive TCR clusters, including 30 to 40 low generation probability clusters. Early severe-case samples and blood from mildly ill patients during symptoms were in short supply.

Each TRB amplification used roughly 220-550 ng of genomic DNA from blood. Unmatched junction bases numbered 8, after V lost 9 bases and J lost 8 bases. The CDR3 extends over 13 amino acids. Germline V CDR1 and CDR2: LNHDA, SQIVND (reference sequence). Multiplex PCR with BIOMED2 TRB-A/B primer pools amplified TRB rearrangements. TCRdb redid the calling of the multiplex PCR reads with MiXCR, one entry per CDR3 protein. The sample has approximately 8,000 distinct CDR3 sequences, roughly two fifths seen once. This clonotype was sampled from a human donor who had recovered from COVID-19. The chain employs TRBV19 and TRBJ2-1; TRBD1 matches at 9 bases. Input material: blood. The CDR3 protein is CASGTGSFDEQFF. The DNA of the CDR3 is TGTGCCAGCGGGACAGGGTCCTTCGATGAGCAGTTCTTC.